These 17 T cell receptor beta chains came from one sample sequenced in a study of T cell responses to AZD1222 COVID-19 vaccine. Profiling relied on immunoSEQ multiplex PCR, and the TCRdb table lists in-frame clones only, not all of them. The sample has 100,000 to 150,000 clones, approximately 89% seen once. The starting material was peripheral blood, obtained on day 0 of AZD1222 vaccination. All receptors derive from an adult in good health.

J is TRBJ2-1 and V is TRBV5-1; 7 bases line up with TRBD1. The CDR3 has 16 amino acids. V shed 4 bases and J 0 bases; nucleotides not matched to a gene: 7. Germline V gives CDR1 SGHRS, CDR2 YFSETQ. The CDR3 loop is CASSLTGALSYNEQFF. The CDR3 DNA reads TGCGCCAGCAGCCTAACAGGGGCGCTCTCCTACAATGAGCAGTTCTTC.

The chain employs TRBV10-3 and TRBJ2-3, with 9 bases fitting TRBD1. There are 16 residues in the CDR3. The germline V gene has CDR1 ENHRY and CDR2 SYGVKD. V lost 2 bases to trimming and J lost 3 bases; unmatched junction nucleotides: 6. CDR3 sequence reads: CAISEAPGTGTDTQYF. The CDR3 nucleotides read TGTGCCATCAGTGAGGCACCCGGGACAGGGACAGATACGCAGTATTTT.

CDR3 DNA: TGTGCCAGCACCCCCTCGGACAGGAATCGGGGCTACACCTTC. The encoded protein is CASTPSDRNRGYTF. This chain joins TRBV6-2 or TRBV6-3 and TRBJ1-2; 7 nucleotides match TRBD1. CDR1 and CDR2 (germline): MNHEY, SVGEGT. The CDR3 sequence is 14 residues long. J lost 8 bases, V lost 7 bases, and 13 bases had no gene match.

The chain combines TRBV4-3 with TRBJ1-4; TRBD1 matches at 9 bases. V dropped 4 bases and J dropped 10; count of bases not matched to a gene: 10. Germline CDR1 LGHNA, CDR2 YSLEER. The CDR3 runs 15 residues. The CDR3 DNA sequence: TGCGCCAGCAGCCCGGCAGGGACAGGGTCGGGAAAACTGTTTTTT. Protein sequence: CASSPAGTGSGKLFF.

The sample holds one count of this clone. In DNA, the CDR3 is TGTGCCAGCTCACCACCGGTGGGATCTGGGGCCAACGTCCTGACTTTC. It yields the protein CASSPPVGSGANVLTF. This chain joins TRBV18 and TRBJ2-6, with unresolved D. The germline gives CDR1 KGHSH, CDR2 LQKENI. This CDR3 has 16 amino acids. Trimming left V 0 bases short and J 1 base short, with 7 bases between.

The chain uses TRBV5-1 and TRBJ1-1; D is unclear. The V and J ends lost 2 bases and 3 bases respectively, with 8 bases between them. The germline V gene has CDR1 SGHRS and CDR2 YFSETQ. The CDR3 totals 13 residues. The chain's CDR3 is CASSLIGHTEAFF. DNA for the CDR3: TGCGCCAGCAGCTTAATTGGGCACACTGAAGCTTTCTTT.

The rearrangement uses TRBV19 and TRBJ1-1; 9 bases align to TRBD1. CDR3 length equals 14 residues. The germline CDR1 and CDR2 sequences are LNHDA and SQIVND (reference sequence). With 4 bases clipped from V and 6 bases from J, the junction kept 6 bases outside the gene matches. CDR3 nucleotide sequence: TGTGCCAGTAGTACTTCGCGGGACAGGGCTGAAGCTTTCTTT. Protein product: CASSTSRDRAEAFF.

This chain connects TRBV7-2 to TRBJ1-5; a weak D match, TRBD1 (6 bases). This CDR3 has 15 amino acids. CDR1 is SGHTA and CDR2 is FQGNSA in the germline V gene. With 6 bases removed from V and 2 bases from J, the gap between germline ends came to 14 bases. The CDR3 DNA follows: TGTGCCAGCAGGGTAGGGGGAGGAGGCAATCAGCCCCAGCATTTT. The encoded protein is CASRVGGGGNQPQHF.

The CDR3 region has the DNA TGTGCCAGTAGTCCCGTAGGGGTTAGCAATCAGCCCCAGCATTTT. Translating it yields CASSPVGVSNQPQHF. V usage is TRBV19 and J usage is TRBJ1-5, with D possibly matching TRBD1 (5 bases). Trimming shortened V by 5 bases and J by 0 bases, and 11 bases separated the two germline ends. The CDR3 sequence is 15 residues long. Germline CDR1 LNHDA, CDR2 SQIVND (reference sequence).

The chain links TRBV24-1 to TRBJ2-5; D might be TRBD2 (6 bases). Germline CDR1 reads KGHDR; CDR2 reads SFDVKD. The CDR3 spans 15 residues. Trimming shortened V by 3 bases and J by 3 bases, and 13 bases separated the two germline ends. CDR3: CATSDSGQEEETQYF. The CDR3 coding sequence is TGTGCCACCAGTGATAGCGGGCAGGAAGAAGAGACCCAGTACTTC.

The V call is TRBV5-8, the J call TRBJ1-1, with 7 bases fitting TRBD1. CDR3 length: 15 amino acids. The germline CDR1 and CDR2 sequences are SGHTS and YDEGEE. Trimming removed 4 bases from V and 0 bases from J; junction bases left unmatched: 6. The CDR3 nucleotides read TGTGCCAGCAGCGACCCGGGACAGCTGAACACTGAAGCTTTCTTT. It specifies CASSDPGQLNTEAFF. The variable domain in full, completed from reference TRBV5-8 and TRBJ1-1, reads EAGVTQSPTHLIKTRGQQATLRCSPISGHTSVYWYQQALGLGLQFLLWYDEGEERNRGNFPPRFSGRQFPNYSSELNVNALELEDSALYLCASSDPGQLNTEAFFGQGTRLTVV.

The chain recombines TRBV18 with TRBJ1-3; perhaps TRBD1 as D (5 bases). V was trimmed by 6 bases and J by 8 bases, leaving 8 bases between them. Germline V gene sequence: CDR1 KGHSH, CDR2 LQKENI. The length of the CDR3 is 11 residues. The CDR3 nucleotides are TGTGCCAGCTCGGTACAGGACACCATATATTTT. Amino acids: CASSVQDTIYF. The full variable domain, rest sourced from reference TRBV18 and TRBJ1-3, is NAGVMQNPRHLVRRRGQEARLRCSPMKGHSHVYWYRQLPEEGLKFMVYLQKENIIDESGMPKERFSAEFPKEGPSILRIQQVVRGDSAAYFCASSVQDTIYFGEGSWLTVV.

This rearrangement joins TRBV19 to TRBJ1-1; the D gene is possibly TRBD1 (5 bases). V shed 6 bases and J shed 5 bases, with 16 bases lying between them. The CDR3 contains 14 residues. Germline CDR1 is LNHDA and CDR2 is SQIVND (reference sequence). CDR3 nucleotides: TGTGCCAGTAGAAGATTGGACGGGGGGACTGAAGCTTTCTTT. Its protein is CASRRLDGGTEAFF. Based on the CDR3 plus reference TRBV19 and TRBJ1-1, the full variable domain is DGGITQSPKYLFRKEGQNVTLSCEQNLNHDAMYWYRQDPGQGLRLIYYSQIVNDFQKGDIAEGYSVSREKKESFPLTVTSAQKNPTAFYLCASRRLDGGTEAFFGQGTRLTVV.

This chain connects TRBV6-2 or TRBV6-3 to TRBJ1-1; tentatively, D is TRBD1 (5 bases). This CDR3 comprises 14 residues. The V gene's germline CDR1 is MNHEY and CDR2 SVGEGT. V dropped 6 bases and J dropped 1 base, with 12 bases sitting between them. For the CDR3, the DNA is TGTGCCAGCAGCAGGTCCGGGACGAACACTGAAGCTTTCTTT. Protein sequence: CASSRSGTNTEAFF.

The rearrangement links TRBV19 to TRBJ2-7, with D perhaps TRBD2 (5 bases). Germline V lookup: CDR1 LNHDA, CDR2 SQIVND (reference sequence). The V and J ends lost 0 bases and 9 bases respectively, with 24 bases between them. This CDR3 spans 17 amino acids. The CDR3 DNA reads TGTGCCAGTAGTATAGATCCGCGGAGGTCGCCCACTCGCCGGCAGTACTTC. Protein sequence: CASSIDPRRSPTRRQYF.

V gene TRBV6-1 combines with J gene TRBJ2-2; D is uncertain. V dropped 8 bases and J dropped 7 bases, with 14 bases sitting between them. From germline, CDR1 is MNHNS and CDR2 SASEGT. The CDR3 is made up of 13 amino acids. As DNA, the CDR3 is TGTGCCAGCGGAGATTCCGGGTACGGGGAGCTGTTTTTT. Amino acids: CASGDSGYGELFF.

This chain links TRBV3-1 (or the pseudogene TRBV3-2) with TRBJ1-2; possible D gene TRBD1, 6 bases. The germline V gene has CDR1 LGHDT and CDR2 YNNKEL (reference sequence). The CDR3 consists of 15 residues. Trimming pared 5 bases from V and 2 bases from J, leaving 15 bases between. Written as DNA, the CDR3 is TGTGCCAGCAGCTTTGAAGGACAGTTGAACTATGGCTACACCTTC. This gives the protein CASSFEGQLNYGYTF.